This T cell receptor (beta chain) was recorded in a study of T cell responses to AZD1222 COVID-19 vaccine. General observations from the study: In the spike-specific TCR repertoire, nearly half reportedly target unmutated variant regions. Just a handful of AZD1222 recipients tested seropositive at baseline.

CDR3 length equals 13 residues. Trimming at V came to 2 bases and at J to 10 bases, leaving 5 bases not matched to a gene. Germline values: CDR1 MRHNA, CDR2 SNTAGT. This clone was detected only once. Antigen unknown. TCRdb keeps only in-frame clones here, not all; method: immunoSEQ multiplex PCR. The data contain 250,000 to 300,000 clones, about 94% of them singletons. This chain connects TRBV6-4 to TRBJ1-1; TRBD1 matches 9 bases. This clonotype was sampled from an adult who received the AZD1222 COVID-19 vaccine. This specimen consisted of peripheral blood, obtained 28 days after the second AZD1222 dose. CDR3 residues: CASSDGTGRGAFF. DNA for the CDR3: TGTGCCAGCAGTGACGGGACAGGGCGCGGAGCTTTCTTT.